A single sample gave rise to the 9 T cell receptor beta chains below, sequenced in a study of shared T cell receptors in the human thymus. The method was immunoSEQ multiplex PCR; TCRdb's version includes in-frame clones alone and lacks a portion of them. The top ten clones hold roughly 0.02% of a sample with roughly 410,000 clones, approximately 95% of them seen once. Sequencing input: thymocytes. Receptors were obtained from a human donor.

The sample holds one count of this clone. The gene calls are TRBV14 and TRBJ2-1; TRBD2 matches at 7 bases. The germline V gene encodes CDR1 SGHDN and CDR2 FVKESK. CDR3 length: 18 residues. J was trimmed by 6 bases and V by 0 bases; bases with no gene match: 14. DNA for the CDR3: TGTGCCAGCAGCCAAGATCCCCTTTGGCGGGAGTACGGCAATGAGCAGTTCTTC. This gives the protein CASSQDPLWREYGNEQFF.

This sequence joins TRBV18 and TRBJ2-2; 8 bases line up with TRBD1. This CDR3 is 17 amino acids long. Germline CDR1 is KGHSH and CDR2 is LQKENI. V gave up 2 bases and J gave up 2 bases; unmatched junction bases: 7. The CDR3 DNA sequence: TGTGCCAGCTCACCAACGACGGACAGGGTTAACACCGGGGAGCTGTTTTTT. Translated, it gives CASSPTTDRVNTGELFF. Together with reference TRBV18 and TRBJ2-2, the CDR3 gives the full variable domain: NAGVMQNPRHLVRRRGQEARLRCSPMKGHSHVYWYRQLPEEGLKFMVYLQKENIIDESGMPKERFSAEFPKEGPSILRIQQVVRGDSAAYFCASSPTTDRVNTGELFFGEGSRLTVL.

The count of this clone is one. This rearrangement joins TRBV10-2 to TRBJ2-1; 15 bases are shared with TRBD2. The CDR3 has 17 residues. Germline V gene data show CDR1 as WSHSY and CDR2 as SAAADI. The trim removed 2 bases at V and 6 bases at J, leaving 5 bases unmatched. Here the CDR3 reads CASSEARTSGRVNEQFF. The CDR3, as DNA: TGCGCCAGCAGTGAGGCCCGGACTAGCGGGAGGGTCAATGAGCAGTTCTTC.

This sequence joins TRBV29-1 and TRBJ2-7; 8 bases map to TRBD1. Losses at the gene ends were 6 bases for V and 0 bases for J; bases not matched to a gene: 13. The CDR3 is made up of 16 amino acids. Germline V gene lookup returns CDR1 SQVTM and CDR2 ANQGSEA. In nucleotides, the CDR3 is TGCAGCGTGCTGAAGCGCCGGGACAGGTACTCCTACGAGCAGTACTTC. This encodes CSVLKRRDRYSYEQYF.

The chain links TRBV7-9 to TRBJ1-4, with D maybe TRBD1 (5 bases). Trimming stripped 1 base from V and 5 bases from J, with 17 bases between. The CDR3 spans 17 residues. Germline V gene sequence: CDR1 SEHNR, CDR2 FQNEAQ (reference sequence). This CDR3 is CASSLVIPGPRNEKLFF. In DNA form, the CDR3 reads TGTGCCAGCAGCTTAGTTATCCCGGGACCCAGGAATGAAAAACTGTTTTTT.

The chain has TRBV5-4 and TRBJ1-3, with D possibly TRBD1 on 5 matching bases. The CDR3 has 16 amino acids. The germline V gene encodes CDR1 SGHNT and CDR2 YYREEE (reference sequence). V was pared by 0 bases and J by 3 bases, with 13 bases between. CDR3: CASSLAGRGNGNTIYF. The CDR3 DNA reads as TGTGCCAGCAGCTTGGCCGGCCGGGGGAATGGAAACACCATATATTTT. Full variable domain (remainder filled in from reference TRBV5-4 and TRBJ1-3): ETGVTQSPTHLIKTRGQQVTLRCSSQSGHNTVSWYQQALGQGPQFIFQYYREEENGRGNFPPRFSGLQFPNYSSELNVNALELDDSALYLCASSLAGRGNGNTIYFGEGSWLTVV.

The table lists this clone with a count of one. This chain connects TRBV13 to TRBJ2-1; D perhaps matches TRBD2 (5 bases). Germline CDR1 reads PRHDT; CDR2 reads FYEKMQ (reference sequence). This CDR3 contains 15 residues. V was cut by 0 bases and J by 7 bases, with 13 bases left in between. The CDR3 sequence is CASSLGAGGGNEQFF. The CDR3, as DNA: TGTGCCAGCAGCTTAGGTGCGGGTGGCGGTAATGAGCAGTTCTTC. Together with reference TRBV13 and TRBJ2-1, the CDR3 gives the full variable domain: AAGVIQSPRHLIKEKRETATLKCYPIPRHDTVYWYQQGPGQDPQFLISFYEKMQSDKGSIPDRFSAQQFSDYHSELNMSSLELGDSALYFCASSLGAGGGNEQFFGPGTRLTVL.

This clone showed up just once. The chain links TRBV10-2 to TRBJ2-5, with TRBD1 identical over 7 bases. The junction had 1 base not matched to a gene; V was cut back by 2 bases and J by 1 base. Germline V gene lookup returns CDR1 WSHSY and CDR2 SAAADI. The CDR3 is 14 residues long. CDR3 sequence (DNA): TGCGCCAGCAGTGAGGGGGACAGCCAAGAGACCCAGTACTTC. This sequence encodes CASSEGDSQETQYF.

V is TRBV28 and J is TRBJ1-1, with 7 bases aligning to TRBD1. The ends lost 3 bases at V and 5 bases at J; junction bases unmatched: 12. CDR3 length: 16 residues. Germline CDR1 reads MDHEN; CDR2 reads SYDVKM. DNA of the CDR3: TGTGCCAGCAGTTTGGGGGACAGAGAGATTAAAACTGAAGCTTTCTTT. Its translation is CASSLGDREIKTEAFF.